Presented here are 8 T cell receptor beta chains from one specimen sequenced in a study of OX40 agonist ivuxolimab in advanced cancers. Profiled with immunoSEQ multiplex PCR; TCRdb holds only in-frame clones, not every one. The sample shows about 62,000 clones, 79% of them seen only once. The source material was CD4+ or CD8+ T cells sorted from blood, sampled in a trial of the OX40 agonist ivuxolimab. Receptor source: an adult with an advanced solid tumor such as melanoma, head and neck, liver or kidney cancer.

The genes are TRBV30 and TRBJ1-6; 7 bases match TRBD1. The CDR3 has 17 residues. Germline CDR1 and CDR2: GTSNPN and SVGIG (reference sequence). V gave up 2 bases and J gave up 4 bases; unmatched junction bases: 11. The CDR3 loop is CAWSPDRALGYNSPLHF. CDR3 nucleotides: TGTGCCTGGAGTCCTGACAGGGCCCTCGGTTATAATTCACCCCTCCACTTT.

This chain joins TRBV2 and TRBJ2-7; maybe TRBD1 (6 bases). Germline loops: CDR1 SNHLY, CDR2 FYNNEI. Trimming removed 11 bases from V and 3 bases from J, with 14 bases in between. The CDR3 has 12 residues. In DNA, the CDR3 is TGTGCCTCCTTGGACAGTATCTACGAGCAGTACTTC. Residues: CASLDSIYEQYF.

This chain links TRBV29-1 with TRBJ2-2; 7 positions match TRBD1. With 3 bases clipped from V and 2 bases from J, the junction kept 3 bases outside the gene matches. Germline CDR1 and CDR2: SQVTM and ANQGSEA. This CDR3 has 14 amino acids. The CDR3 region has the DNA TGCAGCGTTGAGAGACAGGGAAACACCGGGGAGCTGTTTTTT. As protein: CSVERQGNTGELFF.

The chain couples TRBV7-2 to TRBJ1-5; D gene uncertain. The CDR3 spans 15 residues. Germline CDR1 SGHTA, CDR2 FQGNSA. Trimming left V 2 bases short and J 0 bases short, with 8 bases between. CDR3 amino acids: CASSLMKDSNQPQHF. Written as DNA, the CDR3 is TGTGCCAGCAGCTTAATGAAGGATAGCAATCAGCCCCAGCATTTT.

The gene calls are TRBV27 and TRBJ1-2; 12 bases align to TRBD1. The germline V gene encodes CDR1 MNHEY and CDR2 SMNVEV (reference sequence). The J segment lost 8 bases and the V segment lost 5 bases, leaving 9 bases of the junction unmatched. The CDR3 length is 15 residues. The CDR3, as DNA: TGTGCCAGCAGTCCCCGGGACAGGGGGCCGCTCGGCTACACCTTC. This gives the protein CASSPRDRGPLGYTF.

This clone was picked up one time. The CDR3 DNA follows: TGTGCCAGCAGCCAAGGACTAGCGGGAGGGCCCGGGGAGCTGTTTTTT. Translation gives CASSQGLAGGPGELFF. The rearrangement links TRBV6-6 to TRBJ2-2; 15 bases match TRBD2. V shed 6 bases and J 6 bases; nucleotides not matched to a gene: 5. The CDR3 consists of 16 residues. Germline V gene lookup returns CDR1 MNHNY and CDR2 SVGAGI (reference sequence).

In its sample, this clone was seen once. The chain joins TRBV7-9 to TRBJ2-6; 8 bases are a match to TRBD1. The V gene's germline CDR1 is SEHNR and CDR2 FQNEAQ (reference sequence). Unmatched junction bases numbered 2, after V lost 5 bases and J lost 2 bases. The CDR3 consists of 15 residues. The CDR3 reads CASSLQGAGANVLTF. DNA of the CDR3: TGTGCCAGCAGCCTACAGGGGGCTGGGGCCAACGTCCTGACTTTC.

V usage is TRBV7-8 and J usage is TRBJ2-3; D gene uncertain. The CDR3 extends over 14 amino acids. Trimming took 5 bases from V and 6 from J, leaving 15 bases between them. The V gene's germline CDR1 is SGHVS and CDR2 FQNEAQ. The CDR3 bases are TGTGCCAGCAGCCGGTTCGGCCCTGGGGATACGCAGTATTTT. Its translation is CASSRFGPGDTQYF.